This T cell receptor beta chain came from a study of early T cells in non-severe SARS-CoV-2 infection. About the study: The chains were unpaired, and the sequenced material was bulk RNA from unsorted whole blood.

Study-wide results and limits: VDJdb matching skewed toward anti-spike CD8 responses, missing private and CD4 specificities.

This CDR3 is 12 amino acids long. Looked up from germline, CDR1 is DFQATT and CDR2 is SNEGSKA (reference sequence). Trimming cost V 4 bases and J 1 base, with 4 bases left between them. This clonotype showed up many times. The antigen is unknown. As part of library construction, unique molecular identifiers were attached to individual cDNA molecules. Using its own MiXCR run on the 5' RACE reads, TCRdb lists one record per CDR3 protein. The repertoire has more than 80,000 distinct CDR3 sequences, over 15% of them found once; the top ten carry about 1.3%. Sequences were obtained from whole blood. This receptor was identified in an adult who was a healthcare worker with PCR-confirmed SARS-CoV-2 infection or an uninfected control (not recorded which). V usage is TRBV20-1 and J usage is TRBJ2-2; D not resolved. The CDR3 DNA sequence: TGCAGTGCTAAGGGGAACACCGGGGAGCTGTTTTTT. Protein: CSAKGNTGELFF.